This entry describes one TCR beta chain. The specificity of this receptor is unknown. There are no base qualities to consult, and no much larger clone falls within one base. This sample was included in a study of cytomegalovirus exposure and HLA in healthy donors listed by TCRdb under 2017. For the wider study: According to an earlier analysis of a few hundred of the donors, 150 million to 200 million T cells yielded some 120 million unique TCR beta sequences and about 300 Gb of sequence data. Among some 400 genotyped donors of the cohort, an average of approximately 240,000 unique TCR beta nucleotide sequences was sequenced per donor, of which roughly 17% were non-productive. A separate validation cohort of approximately 130 different subjects was used in addition to the approximately 640-subject first cohort. The number of typed donors differed by locus: 629-630 for A, B, C, DRB1 and DQB1; 500 to 550 for DQA1; about 600 for DPA1; and roughly 450 for DPB1. An early release that covered fewer than 800 HLA-typed donors contained approximately 290 gigabases of sequencing data and about 93 million unique TCR sequences. Of the roughly 410 genotyped donors, 65% to 90% were placed in the genetic ancestry cluster associated with self-reported Caucasian donors. Rather than using new phenotypic data, the later analysis identified candidate immune exposures from TCR beta sequences and from how often those sequences occurred across donors. An earlier analysis of approximately 640 of the donors applied high-throughput TCR beta sequencing to assess whether each TCR beta V gene segment acted as functional or pseudogenic. The study profiled the T cell repertoires of hundreds of subjects by immunosequencing and related them to cytomegalovirus serostatus. The study combined high-throughput TCR immunosequencing, statistical association of individual TCRs with disease status, and machine learning to predict cytomegalovirus infection status. Every discovery cohort repertoire had been produced on one sequencing platform. Roughly five DR-DQ haplotypes were handled as single units for association and clustering, since linkage in the cohort was strong. The study aimed to test whether cataloging public T cell receptors could reveal signatures of past pathogen exposure. Alongside the repertoire data, information on donor age, sex, ethnicity and CMV serostatus was compiled. HLA typing covered class I and class II loci at four-digit resolution. A later genetic analysis took genome-wide SNP genotypes for about 65% of the roughly 670 donors and used that subset as a discovery cohort. A later analysis re-analyzed previously published TCR beta repertoires from 660 or so donors and added high-resolution HLA genotyping to study TCR occurrence patterns.

V is pruned by 2 bases and J by 5 bases, leaving 4 bases of the junction without a gene match. The germline V gene provides CDR1 SGHTA and CDR2 FQGTGA. The CDR3, cysteine through phenylalanine, is 14 amino acids long. The kept DNA is CDR3 alone, 42 bases in frame from the first base. The cohort was made up of roughly 670 healthy bone marrow donors. At the time of sampling, all cohort members were nominally healthy, though unrecorded immune exposures were likely present. The donor tested CMV seropositive and was one of the 289 seropositive cohort members. A peripheral blood sample was collected from each donor, and TCR beta sequencing was performed on peripheral blood mononuclear cells. Genomic DNA extraction from the blood cell samples was performed with the Qiagen DNeasy Blood Extraction Kit. Receptors were amplified or captured by the immunoSEQ multiplex PCR assay. A mixture of 60 forward primers for TCR Vbeta segments and 13 reverse primers for TCR Jbeta segments was used in the multiplex PCR. A multiplex PCR assay on genomic DNA amplified the CDR3 region of rearranged TCR beta genes. The amplified TCR beta libraries were sequenced on the Illumina HiSeq System as 87-base-pair reads. Per the source publication's procedure: A later analysis tallied around 87 million unique TCR beta chains across the 550 to 850 repertoires, and about 12 million of those chains were shared by two or more donors. To remove PCR and sequencing errors, raw reads were error-corrected and collapsed into unique sequences using a nearest-neighbor algorithm that merged closely related sequences. V, D and J gene segments were assigned by aligning CDR3 sequences to IMGT reference sequences. Each retained sequence needed at least a six-nucleotide match to both a V gene segment and a J gene segment. A rearrangement was called productive if the CDR3 had no stop codons and remained in frame with V and J, and every other rearrangement was called non-productive. CDR3 was defined by IMGT convention, running from the second conserved V-encoded cysteine to the conserved J-encoded phenylalanine. Sequences without an unambiguous match to a single V gene segment were excluded from the earlier analysis of a few hundred of the donors. In an earlier analysis of roughly 600 of the donors, a V segment was called functional when productive rearrangements were above 56.7%, and segregating when the standard deviation between donors exceeded 5%. A statistical classification framework was developed to diagnose cytomegalovirus status using the catalog of TCR beta chain sequences. A later analysis assigned V and J genes by comparing TCR nucleotide sequences with IMGT/GENE-DB human TR gene sequences. Using the TCRdist pipeline, a later analysis assigned CDR3 sequences along with most-parsimonious VDJ recombination scenarios. In a later analysis, each TCR beta chain was defined by its CDR3 amino acid sequence together with its V-gene family, and reads without a unique V-gene family were excluded. As a way to deal with suspected cross-contamination and a sequencing artifact, a later analysis dropped 640 or so nucleotide sequences that were highly shared and had low generation probability. In a later analysis, a clonal expansion index for each public chain was calculated from normalized within-repertoire ranks of inferred template counts. A later analysis computed generation probabilities with a VDJ recombination model fitted to out-of-frame rearrangements, and checked the results against IGoR. In a later analysis, hypergeometric tests were used to score TCR-TCR, TCR-HLA and TCR-CMV co-occurrence, with a repertoire-size bias correction applied to TCR pairs. False discovery rates were estimated in a later analysis by permuting HLA or CMV assignments 20 times. In a later analysis, co-occurring TCRs were grouped with DBSCAN, and TCRdist sequence similarity was added when clustering was performed within HLA-allele-positive subsets. Repertoires with fewer than 30,000 or more than 120,000 public chains, plus five repertoires with anomalous nucleotide sharing, were excluded from co-occurrence clustering. TCRdb mirrors the immuneACCESS table, restricted to in-frame sequences. Some clones are absent from its copies; in checked studies, under half trace to an unresolved V gene, and the reason for the others is unknown. V and J calls and clone size are given by that table; D and trimming were obtained from the DNA. Recorded for this sample are around 170,000 clones; 75% to 90% of them occurred a single time. Together, the top ten hold less than 7% of the sample.

Findings and caveats that apply to the study as a whole: A later genetic analysis reported fewer N-insertions in productive TCRs among donors in an Asian-associated ancestry cluster than the approximately 670-donor mean. According to a later analysis, most CMV-associated TCR beta chains appeared to be HLA-restricted, and the HLA associations seemed to be driven largely by CMV exposure. According to the authors, the approach could potentially be generalized to other disease states and immunological phenotypes. Presence/absence analyses assumed roughly uniform sequencing depth across donors, an assumption that may not hold. A later analysis associated some 17,000 TCR beta sequences with specific HLA alleles at a false discovery rate of 0.05. In a later analysis, several top co-occurrence clusters were reported to appear linked to parvovirus B19, influenza, CMV and Epstein-Barr virus. A later analysis found that HLA-associated TCR beta chains were more clonally expanded and had lower generation probabilities than equally common non-associated chains. When HLA alleles, especially DR and DQ, strongly co-occurred, attributing TCR associations to individual alleles was difficult. A further reported finding was that TCR beta sequences accurately predicted the HLA-A and HLA-B alleles for most subjects in the first cohort. Most TCR sequences were observed very rarely across donors, whereas some public TCRs were present in many individuals. Linkage disequilibrium might explain the correlated functional status among segregating V segments, but an unknown experimental factor could not be excluded. A few of the identified cytomegalovirus-associated TCR beta chains were confirmed in vitro to be specific for cytomegalovirus antigens. In a later analysis, the rate of TCR association differed among HLA loci, with DRB1 alleles having the most associated TCRs and HLA-C alleles having the fewest. The classifier was reported to diagnose cytomegalovirus status with high specificity and sensitivity in both the original cohort and the validation cohort. Broadly in line with IMGT annotations, most TCR beta V segments showed up in productive rearrangements about 87% or about 30% of the time in an earlier analysis of approximately 640 of the donors. The study gave a list of about 160 TCR beta chains associated with cytomegalovirus. A cluster of highly shared sequence variants was judged likely to represent a technical artifact of the sequencing pipeline. Only TCR beta chains were sequenced in this cohort, and the absence of alpha or paired-chain data limited detectable features. Because HLA typing was unavailable for some donors at each locus, only the typed subset was used in association tests. In a later genetic analysis, a missense DCLRE1C variant was associated with V-gene and J-gene trimming of TCR beta chains, and the association was replicated in an independent cohort. Some IMGT-functional V segments, including TRBV6-2 and TRBV6-3, could not be told apart with the 87-base-pair reads, so those segments were excluded. Immune exposure information for the cohort was limited to CMV serostatus. Because counts were too low, about 15 rarely observed V segments, including chromosome 9 orphons, were left out of the earlier analysis of over 550 of the donors.

The sample consisted of PBMCs. The chain is made from TRBV7-3 and TRBJ1-1; 8 bases in the junction line up with TRBD1. The origin of this receptor is a middle-aged man in good health and CMV-seropositive. The CDR3 protein: CASSLHTGGTEAFF. The DNA sequence follows: TGTGCCAGCAGCTTACATACAGGGGGGACTGAAGCTTTCTTT.